This T cell receptor (beta chain) was profiled in a study of regulatory T cells in long-lasting Graves disease. Overall study findings and caveats: Whereas 966 public clonotypes were shared by new patients, persistent patients shared more, at a few thousand.

Construction of the TCR beta libraries employed iRepertoire HTBI primers in conjunction with Arm-PCR of CDR3 regions. TCRdb itself ran the multiplex PCR reads through MiXCR, one entry per CDR3 protein. The sample carries over 200,000 distinct CDR3 sequences, around 19% recorded once. This clonotype was recorded at least ten times. Its antigen is not known. The time point: newly diagnosed GD, antithyroid drugs for less than 3 months. After RNA was extracted from PBMCs, the TCR library was made from it. Germline loops: CDR1 LNHNV, CDR2 YYDKDF (reference sequence). V lost 3 bases and J lost 2, with 7 bases in between. There are 13 residues in the CDR3. The data also belong to a second study, concerning T cells in Graves' hyperthyroidism and ophthalmopathy.

This clonotype originated in a woman aged 25-40 years with Graves disease. The source was peripheral blood mononuclear cells (PBMCs), collected at new diagnosis, from a patient treated with antithyroid drugs. The V call is TRBV15, the J call TRBJ1-1; D remains ambiguous. The CDR3 coding sequence is TGTGCCACCAGCAGTGCCATTAACACTGAAGCTTTCTTT. Protein sequence: CATSSAINTEAFF.